Reported below is one TCR beta chain. Its matching antigen is unknown. As defined, naive CD8 cells were CD45RO-negative and positively selected for CCR7, with terminally differentiated effector memory CD45RA+ cells excluded. Free of recent acute infections or vaccinations, the donors were healthy HIV-negative adults. The donors, all of them Caucasian adults, lived in Nashville, Tennessee. The germline V and J ends were trimmed by 9 bases and 0 bases, with 15 bases remaining between them. CDR1 and CDR2 from the germline V gene are LNHDA and SQIVND (reference sequence). The CDR3 totals 14 residues. The repertoire was sequenced with immunoSEQ multiplex PCR; TCRdb's copy has only in-frame clones and lacks some. Among about 700,000 clones listed, around 90% were seen once. The data were taken from a study of shared clonotypes between healthy human individuals. Study conclusions and caveats: For naive CD4 cells, 4.5% to 6.5% of clonotypes were shared across a handful of donors.

V usage is TRBV19 and J usage is TRBJ2-7; D gene uncertain. This TCR was recovered from a young man in good health. Sample: naive CD8+ T cells sorted from blood. The CDR3 DNA reads as TGTGCCAGGGGGAAGGTTAAGCGCTCCTACGAGCAGTACTTC. The encoded protein is CARGKVKRSYEQYF.